The 23 T cell receptor beta chains below come from one sample, sequenced in a study of blood T cell repertoires in COVID-19. Only in-frame clones appear in the TCRdb table, and some are missing; sequencing was by immunoSEQ multiplex PCR. The table shows hundreds of thousands of clones, with 70% to 90% occurring only once. The sample consisted of peripheral blood. The receptors come from a middle-aged woman who had recovered from COVID-19.

Here the CDR3 reads CASSQDPAAAGEETQYF. The CDR3 region has the DNA TGCGCCAGCAGCCAAGATCCGGCGGCAGCGGGGGAGGAGACCCAGTACTTC. This chain connects TRBV4-1 to TRBJ2-5, with 8 positions matching TRBD2. This CDR3 spans 17 amino acids. Germline values: CDR1 MGHRA, CDR2 YSYEKL. V shed 0 bases, J shed 5 bases, and the junction held 11 bases outside the gene matches.

The chain employs TRBV3-1 (or the pseudogene TRBV3-2) and TRBJ2-3; D gene ambiguous. V lost 4 bases to trimming and J lost 2 bases, with 13 bases between them. The CDR3 has 15 amino acids. The germline V gene encodes CDR1 LGHDT and CDR2 YNNKEL (reference sequence). This CDR3 reads CASSLRRAFTDTQYF. CDR3 bases: TGTGCCAGCAGCCTCCGGCGAGCGTTCACAGATACGCAGTATTTT.

The chain combines TRBV5-1 with TRBJ2-5; weak D call: TRBD2 (6 bases). The CDR3 totals 16 residues. Germline CDR1 SGHRS, CDR2 YFSETQ. Trimming left V 0 bases short and J 4 bases short, with 16 bases between. The CDR3 bases are TGCGCCAGCAGCTTGGTGACGGGGGTCCGAGGAGAGACCCAGTACTTC. Translated: CASSLVTGVRGETQYF.

This clone was detected a few times. The CDR3 protein is CASSQSLTSGRAYEQYF. DNA for the CDR3: TGCGCCAGCAGCCAATCCCTGACTAGCGGGAGAGCCTACGAGCAGTACTTC. This sequence joins TRBV4-3 and TRBJ2-7, with TRBD2 identical over 12 bases. The germline V gene has CDR1 LGHNA and CDR2 YSLEER. The CDR3 has 17 amino acids. V lost 2 bases and J lost 2; bases outside the gene matches: 7.

The chain joins TRBV18 to TRBJ1-2; no reliable D call. Trimming removed 4 bases at V and 0 bases at J, with 12 bases between. The germline V gene has CDR1 KGHSH and CDR2 LQKENI. This CDR3 has 15 amino acids. This chain's CDR3 is CASSLNREANYGYTF. The CDR3 region has the DNA TGTGCCAGCTCACTCAACCGCGAGGCTAACTATGGCTACACCTTC.

The V call is TRBV14, the J call TRBJ1-6; tentative D call: TRBD1 (6 bases). CDR3 size: 15 residues. The V and J ends lost 1 base and 9 bases respectively, with 13 bases between them. Looked up from germline, CDR1 is SGHDN and CDR2 is FVKESK. The CDR3 is CASSQGVRGSSPLHF. The CDR3 region has the DNA TGTGCCAGCAGCCAAGGGGTCAGGGGCAGTTCACCCCTCCACTTT.

The genes are TRBV6-5 and TRBJ1-2, with D maybe TRBD1 (6 bases). The germline CDR1 and CDR2 sequences are MNHEY and SVGAGI. CDR3 length: 14 residues. The V and J ends lost 6 bases and 2 bases respectively, with 13 bases between them. CDR3: CASSTTGTNYGYTF. Written as DNA, the CDR3 is TGTGCCAGCAGCACCACAGGGACCAACTATGGCTACACCTTC.

The V gene is TRBV9, the J gene TRBJ1-3, with TRBD1 matching 7 bases. This CDR3 spans 16 amino acids. The germline CDR1 and CDR2 sequences are SGDLS and YYNGEE. V dropped 4 bases and J dropped 1; count of bases not matched to a gene: 8. The CDR3: CASSRGPTGSGNTIYF. The CDR3 DNA sequence: TGTGCCAGCAGCCGAGGGCCGACAGGGTCTGGAAACACCATATATTTT.

This chain joins TRBV1 and TRBJ2-3; the DNA was not compared with TRBD2, the D call given in the table. TRBV1 is designated a pseudogene. The CDR3 is made up of 17 amino acids. CDR3 in DNA: TGCACCAGCAGCCAAGGGGAGACTAGCGGGGGTAAAGATACGCAGTATTTT. It encodes CTSSQGETSGGKDTQYF.

This clone showed up just a few times. The gene calls are TRBV3-1 (or the pseudogene TRBV3-2) and TRBJ1-1, with D uncertain. Germline assignment: CDR1 LGHDT and CDR2 YNNKEL (reference sequence). The CDR3 spans 13 residues. V lost 3 bases and J lost 1, with 6 bases in between. CDR3 in DNA: TGTGCCAGCAGCCATAGACAGAACACTGAAGCTTTCTTT. The encoded protein is CASSHRQNTEAFF.

The chain couples TRBV7-9 to TRBJ1-1; 8 bases line up with TRBD1. After removal of 5 bases from V and 4 bases from J, the junction contained 6 bases not matched to a gene. This CDR3 contains 14 residues. The germline CDR1 and CDR2 sequences are SEHNR and FQNEAQ (reference sequence). CDR3: CASSAGGRSTEAFF. CDR3 sequence (DNA): TGTGCCAGCAGCGCAGGGGGCAGGAGCACTGAAGCTTTCTTT.

This chain connects TRBV24-1 to TRBJ2-7, with TRBD2 as a possible D gene (5 bases). The V gene's germline CDR1 is KGHDR and CDR2 SFDVKD. This CDR3 has 16 residues. V shed 3 bases and J shed 2 bases, with 16 bases lying between them. CDR3 amino acids: CATSDRDGATPYEQYF. The CDR3 nucleotides are TGTGCCACCAGTGATCGGGATGGAGCGACCCCCTACGAGCAGTACTTC.

The chain has TRBV24-1 and TRBJ2-5, with a possible D match to TRBD1 (5 bases). V shed 4 bases and J shed 3 bases, with 20 bases lying between them. Looked up from germline, CDR1 is KGHDR and CDR2 is SFDVKD. The CDR3 loop spans 17 amino acids. The CDR3 nucleotides read TGTGCCACCAGTGACAAGGACACGATGTCCTTAAAAGAGACCCAGTACTTC. It codes for CATSDKDTMSLKETQYF.

This clone was counted between two and nine times. The chain is built from TRBV5-1 and TRBJ2-7; D is perhaps TRBD1 (6 bases). Trimming shortened V by 4 bases and J by 2 bases, and 10 bases separated the two germline ends. There are 13 residues in the CDR3. Germline lookup yields CDR1 SGHRS and CDR2 YFSETQ. The CDR3 loop is CASSRTGTYEQYF. The CDR3 coding sequence is TGCGCCAGCAGCCGTACAGGGACCTACGAGCAGTACTTC.

The genes are TRBV14 and TRBJ2-1; the D gene is possibly TRBD2 (5 bases). This CDR3 has 16 amino acids. Germline V gene data show CDR1 as SGHDN and CDR2 as FVKESK. Trimming cost V 1 base and J 6 bases, with 16 bases left between them. The CDR3 reads CASSQAWANAGNEQFF. The CDR3 DNA reads TGTGCCAGCAGCCAAGCTTGGGCCAACGCGGGCAATGAGCAGTTCTTC.

The rearrangement uses TRBV28 and TRBJ2-7; 8 bases match TRBD1. This CDR3 has 15 residues. V was pared by 5 bases and J by 2 bases, with 8 bases of the junction left unmatched. Germline CDR1 reads MDHEN; CDR2 reads SYDVKM. The CDR3 here is CASSTQTGDPYEQYF. CDR3 bases: TGTGCCAGCAGTACCCAGACAGGGGACCCCTACGAGCAGTACTTC.

V gene TRBV27 combines with J gene TRBJ2-7, with 7 bases identical to TRBD1. The germline gives CDR1 MNHEY, CDR2 SMNVEV (reference sequence). Trimming removed 10 bases from V and 0 bases from J; junction bases left unmatched: 12. This CDR3 is 15 amino acids long. This CDR3 reads CATSPGGSSSYEQYF. Here the CDR3 DNA reads TGTGCCACCTCTCCAGGGGGATCTAGCTCCTACGAGCAGTACTTC.

This chain joins TRBV7-3 and TRBJ2-3; 8 nucleotides match TRBD1. The CDR3 has 18 amino acids. The ends lost 1 base at V and 3 bases at J; junction bases unmatched: 12. Germline V gives CDR1 SGHTA, CDR2 FQGTGA. Here the CDR3 DNA reads TGTGCCAGCAGCTTAAATGGACAGGGAATGGCCCGAACAGATACGCAGTATTTT. Its translation is CASSLNGQGMARTDTQYF. The full variable domain, in which reference TRBV7-3 and TRBJ2-3 provide the parts outside the CDR3, is GAGVSQTPSNKVTEKGKYVELRCDPISGHTALYWYRQSLGQGPEFLIYFQGTGAADDSGLPNDRFFAVRPEGSVSTLKIQRTERGDSAVYLCASSLNGQGMARTDTQYFGPGTRLTVL.

V and J are TRBV19 and TRBJ2-3; 12 positions match TRBD2. This CDR3 region has 16 residues. V trimming: 5 bases; J trimming: 1 base; junction bases outside the gene matches: 4. The V gene's germline CDR1 is LNHDA and CDR2 SQIVND (reference sequence). Here the CDR3 reads CASSLGLAGGTDTQYF. CDR3 bases: TGTGCCAGTAGTCTGGGACTAGCGGGCGGCACAGATACGCAGTATTTT.

The V gene is TRBV28, the J gene TRBJ1-5, with D unclear. Germline lookup yields CDR1 MDHEN and CDR2 SYDVKM. The CDR3 runs 14 residues. Trimming took 5 bases from V and 2 from J, leaving 10 bases between them. The CDR3 DNA follows: TGTGCCAGCAGTCTCGTCGAGCGCAATCAGCCCCAGCATTTT. It encodes CASSLVERNQPQHF.

This chain uses TRBV3-1 (or the pseudogene TRBV3-2) with TRBJ1-3, with D perhaps matching TRBD1 (6 bases). The CDR3 runs 15 residues. V lost 1 base to trimming and J lost 2 bases, with 9 bases between them. CDR1 and CDR2 (germline): LGHDT, YNNKEL (reference sequence). CDR3: CASSQVPGAGNTIYF. As DNA, the CDR3 is TGTGCCAGCAGCCAAGTGCCAGGGGCTGGAAACACCATATATTTT.

CDR3 in amino acids: CASSLSVGLGDNEQFF. CDR3 DNA sequence: TGTGCCAGCAGTTTATCCGTGGGTCTGGGAGACAATGAGCAGTTCTTC. The rearrangement links TRBV27 to TRBJ2-1; tentatively, D is TRBD2 (5 bases). In germline, CDR1 is MNHEY, CDR2 SMNVEV (reference sequence). This CDR3 comprises 16 residues. V dropped 0 bases and J dropped 5 bases, with 14 bases sitting between them.

The J gene is TRBJ1-4, the V gene TRBV30; possibly TRBD1 for D (6 bases). CDR3 length: 15 residues. The germline gives CDR1 GTSNPN, CDR2 SVGIG (reference sequence). Deletions cut 4 bases from V and 1 base from J, with 13 bases between. The CDR3 is CAWISRTETNEKLFF. CDR3 coding DNA: TGTGCCTGGATTTCGAGGACAGAAACTAATGAAAAACTGTTTTTT. Based on the CDR3 plus reference TRBV30 and TRBJ1-4, the full variable domain is SQTIHQWPATLVQPVGSPLSLECTVEGTSNPNLYWYRQAAGRGLQLLFYSVGIGQISSEVPQNLSASRPQDRQFILSSKKLLLSDSGFYLCAWISRTETNEKLFFGSGTQLSVL.